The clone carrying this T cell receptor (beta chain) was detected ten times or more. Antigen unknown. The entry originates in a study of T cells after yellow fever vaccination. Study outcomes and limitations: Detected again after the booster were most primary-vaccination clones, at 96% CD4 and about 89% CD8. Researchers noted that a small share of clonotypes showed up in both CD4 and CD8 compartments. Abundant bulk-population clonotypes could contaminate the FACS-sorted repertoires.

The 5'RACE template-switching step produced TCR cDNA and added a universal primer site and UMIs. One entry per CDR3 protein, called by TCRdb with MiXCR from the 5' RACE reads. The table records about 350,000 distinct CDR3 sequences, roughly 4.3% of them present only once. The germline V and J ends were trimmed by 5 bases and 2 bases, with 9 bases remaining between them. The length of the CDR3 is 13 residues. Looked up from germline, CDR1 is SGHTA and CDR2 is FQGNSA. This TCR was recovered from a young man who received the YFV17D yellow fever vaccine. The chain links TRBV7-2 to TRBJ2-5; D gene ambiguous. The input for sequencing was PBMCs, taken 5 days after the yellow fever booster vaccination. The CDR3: CASSLDWQETQYF. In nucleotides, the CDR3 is TGTGCCAGCAGCCTAGACTGGCAAGAGACCCAGTACTTC.